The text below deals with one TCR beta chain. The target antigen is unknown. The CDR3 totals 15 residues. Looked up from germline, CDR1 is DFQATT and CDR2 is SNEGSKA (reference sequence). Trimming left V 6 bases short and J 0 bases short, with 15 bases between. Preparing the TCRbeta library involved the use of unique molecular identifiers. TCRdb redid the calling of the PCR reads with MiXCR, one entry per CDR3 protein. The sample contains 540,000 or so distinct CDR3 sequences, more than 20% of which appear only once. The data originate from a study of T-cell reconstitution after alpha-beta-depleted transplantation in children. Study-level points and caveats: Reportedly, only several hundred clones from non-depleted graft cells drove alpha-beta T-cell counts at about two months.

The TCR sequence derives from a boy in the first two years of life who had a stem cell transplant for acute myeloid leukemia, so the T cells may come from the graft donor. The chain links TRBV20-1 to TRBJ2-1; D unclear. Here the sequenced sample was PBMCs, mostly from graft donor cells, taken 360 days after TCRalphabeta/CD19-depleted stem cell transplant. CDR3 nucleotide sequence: TGCAGTGCCACGGGCACAAAAAGCTCCTACAATGAGCAGTTCTTC. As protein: CSATGTKSSYNEQFF.